Below are 25 T cell receptor beta chains sequenced from a single sample in a study of blood T cells in healthy people across ages. With a J-beta primer mix and a sample-barcoded 5' primer, a second PCR ran about 7 to 12 cycles. TCRdb redid the calling of the 5' RACE reads with MiXCR, one entry per CDR3 protein. The sample shows about 650,000 distinct CDR3 sequences, 32% of them seen only once. Sequencing used blood. These receptors came from a woman aged 80 or over in good health.

The V and J genes are TRBV7-2 and TRBJ2-7; the D is unclear. The CDR3 spans 13 residues. Germline V gene data show CDR1 as SGHTA and CDR2 as FQGNSA. Trimming pared 5 bases from V and 2 bases from J, leaving 10 bases between. CDR3 bases: TGTGCCAGCAGCCCCGAGGCTCCCTACGAGCAGTACTTC. Protein product: CASSPEAPYEQYF.

This clonotype was observed many times. The gene calls are TRBV7-9 and TRBJ2-7; D is unclear. Germline V lookup: CDR1 SEHNR, CDR2 FQNEAQ (reference sequence). This CDR3 is 15 amino acids long. The germline V and J ends were trimmed by 5 bases and 2 bases, with 16 bases remaining between them. The CDR3: CASSQSRRIPYEQYF. The CDR3 bases are TGTGCCAGCAGCCAATCCCGGCGGATACCCTACGAGCAGTACTTC.

The sample holds one count of this clonotype. V usage is TRBV20-1 and J usage is TRBJ1-1; weak D call: TRBD1 (5 bases). Trimming cost V 2 bases and J 7 bases, with 17 bases left between them. CDR1 is DFQATT, CDR2 SNEGSKA, per germline (reference sequence). The CDR3 has 14 residues. CDR3 coding DNA: TGCAGTGCTAGACGCGGGAGGGCGGGGGGTGAAGCTTTCTTT. It specifies CSARRGRAGGEAFF.

The sample holds one count of this clonotype. At one of its ends the junction is not consistent with the germline gene, which may arise from a read error. The chain has TRBV5-6 and TRBJ2-4, with a possible D match to TRBD2 (5 bases). The J call could be wrong; TRBJ2-7 is a better fit for the DNA end. The CDR3 contains 15 residues. Germline CDR1 reads SGHDT; CDR2 reads YYEEEE. The CDR3 DNA reads TGTGCCAGCGGCTTGACGGCGGGCCAAGACTGCGAGCAGTACTTC. Translating gives CASGLTAGQDCEQYF.

This chain joins TRBV7-3 and TRBJ2-2; D possibly corresponds to TRBD1 (6 bases). The V end lost 3 bases, the J end lost 6 bases, and 11 bases lay between the germline ends. This CDR3 region has 14 residues. Per the germline V gene, CDR1 is SGHTA and CDR2 is FQGTGA. The CDR3 DNA sequence: TGTGCCAGCAGCTTTATACCAGGGGCCGGGGAGCTGTTTTTT. Protein: CASSFIPGAGELFF. Based on the CDR3 plus reference TRBV7-3 and TRBJ2-2, the full variable domain is GAGVSQTPSNKVTEKGKYVELRCDPISGHTALYWYRQSLGQGPEFLIYFQGTGAADDSGLPNDRFFAVRPEGSVSTLKIQRTERGDSAVYLCASSFIPGAGELFFGEGSRLTVL.

This clonotype has ten or more counts. The rearrangement links TRBV7-9 to TRBJ2-1; 7 bases are a match to TRBD1. There are 14 residues in the CDR3. Germline V gene lookup returns CDR1 SEHNR and CDR2 FQNEAQ (reference sequence). V was clipped by 5 bases and J by 3 bases; unmatched bases: 4. CDR3 DNA sequence: TGTGCCAGCAGCGAGGGACAGTACTACAATGAGCAGTTCTTC. It codes for CASSEGQYYNEQFF. The variable domain in full, with the rest retrieved from reference TRBV7-9 and TRBJ2-1, is DTGVSQNPRHKITKRGQNVTFRCDPISEHNRLYWYRQTLGQGPEFLTYFQNEAQLEKSRLLSDRFSAERPKGSFSTLEIQRTEQGDSAMYLCASSEGQYYNEQFFGPGTRLTVL.

The chain links TRBV7-9 to TRBJ1-2, with D unresolved. The CDR3 covers 15 residues. In germline, CDR1 is SEHNR, CDR2 FQNEAQ (reference sequence). The V and J ends lost 5 bases and 6 bases respectively, with 19 bases between them. As DNA, the CDR3 is TGTGCCAGCAGCGCCCGCCAGGCACCCAAAAATGGCTACACCTTC. Amino acid sequence: CASSARQAPKNGYTF.

This clonotype was detected many times. The chain employs TRBV29-1 and TRBJ2-7, with 8 bases lining up with TRBD1. This CDR3 is 14 amino acids long. The germline gives CDR1 SQVTM, CDR2 ANQGSEA. V dropped 7 bases and J dropped 1; count of bases not matched to a gene: 9. Here the CDR3 reads CSARPGGRSYEQYF. As DNA, the CDR3 is TGCAGCGCTCGGCCAGGGGGCAGGTCCTACGAGCAGTACTTC.

This clonotype was observed a single time. Sequence at one end of the junction differs from germline and may be a read error. This chain joins TRBV7-3 and TRBJ2-7; TRBD2 matches 11 bases. The germline V gene has CDR1 SGHTA and CDR2 FQGTGA. This CDR3 has 15 amino acids. CDR3 residues: CASSLAGGNSYEQYF. In nucleotides, the CDR3 is TGTGCTAGCAGCTTAGCGGGAGGGAACTCCTACGAGCAGTACTTC.

This clonotype appeared many times. The chain combines TRBV5-1 with TRBJ2-5; TRBD1 matches at 7 bases. V lost 4 bases to trimming and J lost 4 bases; unmatched junction nucleotides: 10. CDR1 is SGHRS, CDR2 YFSETQ, per germline. CDR3 length equals 15 residues. The CDR3 here is CASSQGTEWVETQYF. In nucleotides, the CDR3 is TGCGCCAGCAGCCAAGGGACAGAATGGGTAGAGACCCAGTACTTC.

The table lists this clonotype with many counts. The chain couples TRBV12-3 or TRBV12-4 to TRBJ2-1; D is possibly TRBD1 or TRBD2 (5 bases each). Trimming shortened V by 1 base and J by 3 bases, and 10 bases separated the two germline ends. This CDR3 is 15 amino acids long. This CDR3 reads CASSLGGTDYNEQFF. CDR3 nucleotides: TGTGCCAGCAGTTTAGGGGGGACGGACTACAATGAGCAGTTCTTC.

This clonotype was seen ten or more times. The V call is TRBV20-1, the J call TRBJ2-1; TRBD2 matches at 9 bases. CDR3 length equals 19 residues. Germline V gene lookup returns CDR1 DFQATT and CDR2 SNEGSKA (reference sequence). V trimming: 0 bases; J trimming: 0 bases; junction bases outside the gene matches: 12. The CDR3 nucleotides read TGCAGTGCTAGAGAGGAGCGGGGGGCCGCGTTGAGCTCCTACAATGAGCAGTTCTTC. Translating gives CSAREERGAALSSYNEQFF.

This clonotype was observed many times. The chain uses TRBV25-1 and TRBJ2-7, with TRBD2 matching over 11 bases. V shed 5 bases and J 4 bases; nucleotides not matched to a gene: 7. The germline V gene has CDR1 MGHDK and CDR2 SYGVNS. The CDR3 spans 15 residues. CDR3 amino acids: CASSKKGLADYEQYF. The DNA for the CDR3 is TGTGCCAGCAGTAAAAAGGGACTAGCGGATTACGAGCAGTACTTC.

This clonotype was detected many times. The chain carries TRBV9 and TRBJ2-1; TRBD2 matches at 10 bases. The CDR3 covers 19 residues. Trimming cost V 0 bases and J 2 bases; bases outside gene matches: 11. CDR1 is SGDLS and CDR2 is YYNGEE in the germline V gene. The CDR3 sequence: CASSVGASGGPIPYNEQFF. The CDR3 bases are TGTGCCAGCAGCGTAGGGGCTAGCGGGGGCCCAATACCCTACAATGAGCAGTTCTTC.

The CDR3 region is CASSLDGGVGNSPLHF. CDR3 DNA: TGCGCCAGCAGCTTGGATGGGGGGGTCGGGAATTCACCCCTCCACTTT. V and J are TRBV5-1 and TRBJ1-6; maybe TRBD1 (5 bases). The V gene lost 0 bases and the J gene lost 7 bases, with 14 bases spanning the gap. The CDR3 totals 16 residues. Germline V CDR1 and CDR2: SGHRS, YFSETQ.

The chain uses TRBV7-2 and TRBJ2-3; D tentatively reads TRBD1 or TRBD2 (5 bases each). Germline CDR1 and CDR2: SGHTA and FQGNSA. V lost 5 bases, J lost 4 bases, and 25 bases lay in between. The CDR3 runs to 18 residues. The DNA of the CDR3 is TGTGCCAGCAGCCCCCGGTACGGGGCCAGGGTCACGGCAGATACGCAGTATTTT. Its translation: CASSPRYGARVTADTQYF.

The rearrangement uses TRBV9 and TRBJ2-5; 9 nucleotides line up with TRBD2. With 3 bases clipped from V and 6 bases from J, the junction kept 3 bases outside the gene matches. Germline V gene sequence: CDR1 SGDLS, CDR2 YYNGEE. The CDR3 sequence is 13 residues long. The CDR3 spells CASSGRGGKTQYF. The CDR3 DNA follows: TGTGCCAGCAGCGGGCGGGGGGGGAAGACCCAGTACTTC.

This clonotype was counted at least ten times. The chain uses TRBV20-1 and TRBJ2-1, with D possibly matching TRBD1 (5 bases). This CDR3 spans 16 amino acids. From germline, CDR1 is DFQATT and CDR2 SNEGSKA (reference sequence). The V and J ends lost 0 bases and 2 bases respectively, with 14 bases between them. The CDR3 spells CSARDARGNPYNEQFF. The CDR3 DNA reads TGCAGTGCTAGAGATGCTAGGGGAAACCCCTACAATGAGCAGTTCTTC.

This clonotype has at least ten counts. This chain joins TRBV5-1 and TRBJ2-1; D ambiguous. V was shortened by 0 bases and J by 8 bases, with 18 bases between the two germline ends. This CDR3 is built from 16 residues. Germline loops: CDR1 SGHRS, CDR2 YFSETQ. Here the CDR3 reads CASSLGVGYRSDEQFF. CDR3 bases: TGCGCCAGCAGCTTGGGTGTGGGGTACCGATCAGATGAGCAGTTCTTC.

This clonotype was counted at least ten times. The V call is TRBV10-3, the J call TRBJ1-1; TRBD1 matches 8 bases. The CDR3 totals 13 residues. Losses at the gene ends were 6 bases for V and 3 bases for J; bases not matched to a gene: 3. Germline V CDR1 and CDR2: ENHRY, SYGVKD. CDR3 coding DNA: TGTGCCATCAGGGTGACAGGGGACACTGAAGCTTTCTTT. It is translated as CAIRVTGDTEAFF.

This clonotype was detected only a few times. This chain links TRBV6-5 with TRBJ2-2, with D hard to call. V lost 4 bases to trimming and J lost 5 bases, with 14 bases between them. CDR3 length equals 15 residues. CDR1 MNHEY and CDR2 SVGAGI come from the germline V gene. Here the CDR3 reads CASSFKNTVTGELFF. The CDR3 DNA reads TGTGCCAGCAGTTTTAAAAATACTGTAACCGGGGAGCTGTTTTTT.

This clonotype was seen ten or more times. The chain combines TRBV20-1 with TRBJ2-1, with D possibly matching TRBD1 (6 bases). From germline, CDR1 is DFQATT and CDR2 SNEGSKA (reference sequence). Trimming took 6 bases from V and 4 from J, leaving 16 bases between them. The CDR3 has 14 amino acids. The CDR3 protein is CSAKDRDAYNEQFF. As DNA, the CDR3 is TGCAGTGCCAAGGACAGAGATGCTTACAATGAGCAGTTCTTC.

This clonotype showed up many times. At one end, the junction sequence differs from germline, possibly due to a read error. The chain recombines TRBV9 with TRBJ2-7, with D hard to call. Germline CDR1 reads SGDLS; CDR2 reads YYNGEE. The CDR3 is made up of 14 amino acids. Here the CDR3 DNA reads TGTGCCAGCAACGTATCAGACCTAGCCTACGAGCAGTACTTC. Translated: CASNVSDLAYEQYF.

This clonotype was seen a handful of times. This may stem from a read error, because a much larger clone lies one nucleotide away. This chain links TRBV10-3 with TRBJ2-1, with unresolved D. The CDR3 covers 13 residues. Looked up from germline, CDR1 is ENHRY and CDR2 is SYGVKD. V lost 11 bases, J lost 5 bases, and 16 bases lay in between. For the CDR3, the DNA is TGTGCCTCCCGGACGGTCCGGGACAATGAGCAGTTCTTC. Translation: CASRTVRDNEQFF.

CDR3 nucleotides: TGCAGCGTAGGAGTCTCGAATGAGCAGTACTTC. Its protein product is CSVGVSNEQYF. The V call is TRBV29-1, the J call TRBJ2-7; D gene unclear. CDR1 is SQVTM and CDR2 is ANQGSEA in the germline V gene. CDR3 size: 11 residues. The V and J ends lost 6 bases and 7 bases respectively, with 13 bases between them.